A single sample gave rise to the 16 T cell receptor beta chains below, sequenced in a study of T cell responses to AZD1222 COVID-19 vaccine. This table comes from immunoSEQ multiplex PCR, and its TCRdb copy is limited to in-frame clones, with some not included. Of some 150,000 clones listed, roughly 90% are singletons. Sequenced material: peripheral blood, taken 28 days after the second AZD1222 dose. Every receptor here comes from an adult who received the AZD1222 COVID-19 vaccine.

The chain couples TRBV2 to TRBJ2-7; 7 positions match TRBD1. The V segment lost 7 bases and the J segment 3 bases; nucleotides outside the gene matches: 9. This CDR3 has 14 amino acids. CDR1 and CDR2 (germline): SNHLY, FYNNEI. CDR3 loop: CASNTQGVGYEQYF. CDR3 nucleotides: TGTGCCAGCAACACCCAGGGGGTCGGCTACGAGCAGTACTTC.

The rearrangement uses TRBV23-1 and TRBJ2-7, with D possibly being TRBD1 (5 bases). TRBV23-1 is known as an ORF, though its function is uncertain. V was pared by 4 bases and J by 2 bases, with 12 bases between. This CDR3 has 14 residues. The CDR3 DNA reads TGCGCCAGCAGTCCCTTGACAGCCACCTACGAGCAGTACTTC. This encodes CASSPLTATYEQYF.

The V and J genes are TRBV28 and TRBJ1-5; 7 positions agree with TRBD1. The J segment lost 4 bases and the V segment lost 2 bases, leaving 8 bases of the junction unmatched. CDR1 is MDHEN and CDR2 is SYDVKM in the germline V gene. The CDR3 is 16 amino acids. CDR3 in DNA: TGTGCCAGCAGTTTACGGCTCGGCAGGGGGAATCAGCCCCAGCATTTT. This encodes CASSLRLGRGNQPQHF.

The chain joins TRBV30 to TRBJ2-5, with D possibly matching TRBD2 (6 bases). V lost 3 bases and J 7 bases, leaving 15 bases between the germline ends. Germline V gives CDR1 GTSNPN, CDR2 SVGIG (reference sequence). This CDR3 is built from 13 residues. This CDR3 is CAWRASVTWTQYF. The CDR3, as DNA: TGTGCCTGGAGGGCTAGCGTGACTTGGACCCAGTACTTC.

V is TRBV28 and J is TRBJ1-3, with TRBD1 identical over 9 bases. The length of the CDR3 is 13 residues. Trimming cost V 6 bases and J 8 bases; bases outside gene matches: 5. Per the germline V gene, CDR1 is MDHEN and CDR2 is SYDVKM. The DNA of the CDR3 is TGTGCCAGCAGGGGGACAGGGAGAGACACCATATATTTT. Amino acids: CASRGTGRDTIYF. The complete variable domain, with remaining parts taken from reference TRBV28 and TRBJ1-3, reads DVKVTQSSRYLVKRTGEKVFLECVQDMDHENMFWYRQDPGLGLRLIYFSYDVKMKEKGDIPEGYSVSREKKERFSLILESASTNQTSMYLCASRGTGRDTIYFGEGSWLTVV.

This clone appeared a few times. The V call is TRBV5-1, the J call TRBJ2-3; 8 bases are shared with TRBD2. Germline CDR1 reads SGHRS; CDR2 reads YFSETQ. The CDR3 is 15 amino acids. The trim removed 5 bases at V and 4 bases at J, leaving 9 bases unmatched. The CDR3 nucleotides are TGCGCCAGCAGTTCCGAGGGACTAGACCCAGATACGCAGTATTTT. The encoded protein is CASSSEGLDPDTQYF.

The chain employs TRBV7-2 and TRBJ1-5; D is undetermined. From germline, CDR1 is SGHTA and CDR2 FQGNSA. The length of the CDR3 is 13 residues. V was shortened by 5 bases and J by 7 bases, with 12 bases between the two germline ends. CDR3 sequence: CASSARPGQPQHF. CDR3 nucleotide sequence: TGTGCCAGCAGCGCTCGTCCGGGGCAGCCCCAGCATTTT.

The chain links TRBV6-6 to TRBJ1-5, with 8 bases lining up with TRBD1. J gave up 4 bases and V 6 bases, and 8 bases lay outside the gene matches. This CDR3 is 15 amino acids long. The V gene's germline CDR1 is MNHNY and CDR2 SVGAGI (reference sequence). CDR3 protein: CASRSHRGDNQPQHF. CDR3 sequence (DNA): TGTGCCAGCAGATCCCACAGGGGGGATAATCAGCCCCAGCATTTT.

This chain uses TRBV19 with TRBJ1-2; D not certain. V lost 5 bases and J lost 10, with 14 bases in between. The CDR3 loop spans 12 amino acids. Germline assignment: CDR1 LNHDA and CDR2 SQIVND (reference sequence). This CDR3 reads CASSSFRAAYTF. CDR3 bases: TGTGCCAGTAGTTCATTTCGGGCCGCCTACACCTTC.

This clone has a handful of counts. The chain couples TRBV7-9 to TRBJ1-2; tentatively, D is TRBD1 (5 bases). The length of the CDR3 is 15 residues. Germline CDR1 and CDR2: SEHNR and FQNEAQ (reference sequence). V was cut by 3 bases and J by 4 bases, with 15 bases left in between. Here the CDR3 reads CASSFTGPSSYGYTF. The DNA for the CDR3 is TGTGCCAGCAGCTTTACGGGGCCATCCTCCTATGGCTACACCTTC.

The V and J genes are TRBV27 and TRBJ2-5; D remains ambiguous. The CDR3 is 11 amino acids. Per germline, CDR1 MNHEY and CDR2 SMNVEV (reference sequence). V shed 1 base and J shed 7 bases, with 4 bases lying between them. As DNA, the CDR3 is TGTGCCAGCAGTTTATTGGCGACCCAGTACTTC. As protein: CASSLLATQYF.

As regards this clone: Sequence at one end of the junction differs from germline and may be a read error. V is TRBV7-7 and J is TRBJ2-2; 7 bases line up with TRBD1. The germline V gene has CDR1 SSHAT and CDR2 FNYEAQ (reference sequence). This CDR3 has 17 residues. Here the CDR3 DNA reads TGTGCTAGCAGCTCGTGTACCGGGACAGAGGACACCGGGGAGCTGTTTTTT. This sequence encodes CASSSCTGTEDTGELFF.

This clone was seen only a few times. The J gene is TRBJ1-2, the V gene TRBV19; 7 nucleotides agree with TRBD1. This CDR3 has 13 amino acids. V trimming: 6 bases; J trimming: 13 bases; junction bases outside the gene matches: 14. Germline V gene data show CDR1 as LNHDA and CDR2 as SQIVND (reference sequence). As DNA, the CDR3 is TGTGCCAGTAGAAGGGACAGATCCTTTAGAAGCACCTTC. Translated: CASRRDRSFRSTF. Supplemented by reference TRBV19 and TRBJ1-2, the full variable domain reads DGGITQSPKYLFRKEGQNVTLSCEQNLNHDAMYWYRQDPGQGLRLIYYSQIVNDFQKGDIAEGYSVSREKKESFPLTVTSAQKNPTAFYLCASRRDRSFRSTFGSGTRLTVV.

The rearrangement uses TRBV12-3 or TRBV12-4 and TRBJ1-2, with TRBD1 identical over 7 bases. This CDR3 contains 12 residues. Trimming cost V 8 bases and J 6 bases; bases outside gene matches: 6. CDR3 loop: CASARGQDGYTF. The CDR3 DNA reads TGTGCCAGCGCAAGAGGACAGGATGGCTACACCTTC.

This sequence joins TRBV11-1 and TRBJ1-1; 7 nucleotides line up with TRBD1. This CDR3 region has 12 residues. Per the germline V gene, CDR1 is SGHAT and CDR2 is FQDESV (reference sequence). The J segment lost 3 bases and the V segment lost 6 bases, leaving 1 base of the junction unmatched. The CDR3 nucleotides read TGTGCCAGCAGTGACAGGGACACTGAAGCTTTCTTT. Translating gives CASSDRDTEAFF.

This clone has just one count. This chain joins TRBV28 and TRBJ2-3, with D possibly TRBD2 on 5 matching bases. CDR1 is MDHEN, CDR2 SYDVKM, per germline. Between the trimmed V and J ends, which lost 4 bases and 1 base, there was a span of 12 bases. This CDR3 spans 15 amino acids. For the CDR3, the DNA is TGTGCCAGCAGTTCTAGCTTAATTGGCACAGATACGCAGTATTTT. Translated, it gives CASSSSLIGTDTQYF.